The present entry profiles one T cell receptor beta chain with its context. Its antigen remains unknown. This specimen belongs to a study of PD-L1 blockade in urothelial cancer. In the study overall: Bladder-origin urothelial cancer in males covered about 90% of the roughly 30 patients. Study findings and constraints: Better survival was predicted by below-median pretreatment blood TCR clonality.

The time point denotes: pretreatment peripheral blood. Each individual provided 1 to 8 samples (taken pretreatment and on-treatment). Assay used: immunoSEQ multiplex PCR; TCRdb lists only in-frame clones, some missing. The sample has 30,000 to 40,000 clones, 85% seen once. The source material was PBMCs, sampled around atezolizumab (anti-PD-L1) treatment. This TCR came from a man older than 75 with urothelial cancer.

The CDR3 DNA reads as TGTGCCAGCAGCTTTCGGGGGAGCAATCAGCCCCAGCATTTT. Amino acid sequence: CASSFRGSNQPQHF. The V call is TRBV5-4, the J call TRBJ1-5, with D perhaps matching TRBD1 (5 bases). The germline gives CDR1 SGHNT, CDR2 YYREEE (reference sequence). V lost 2 bases, J lost 1 base, and 7 bases lay in between. The CDR3 has 14 amino acids.